The text below deals with one TCR beta chain. Repertoires were generated with immunoSEQ multiplex PCR, while TCRdb's copy carries only in-frame clones and drops some. This sample has approximately 380,000 clones, with 80% to 95% found just once. The germline gives CDR1 SGHRS, CDR2 YFSETQ. This CDR3 is 17 amino acids long. V dropped 0 bases and J dropped 0; count of bases not matched to a gene: 4. The source of the sample is a study of blood T cell repertoires in COVID-19. Individuals in the exposed group had encountered a COVID-19 case within 2 weeks preceding study entry. This TCR was sampled from a woman aged 40 to 50 who had been exposed to COVID-19. The material sequenced was PBMCs or T cells enriched from blood (not recorded which). V usage is TRBV5-1 and J usage is TRBJ1-3; 9 bases are shared with TRBD1. As DNA, the CDR3 is TGCGCCAGCAGCTTGGGGGACAGGGCGAGCTCTGGAAACACCATATATTTT. Its translation is CASSLGDRASSGNTIYF.